This passage covers 27 T cell receptor beta chains from one sample sequenced in a study of T cell repertoires in cytomegalovirus infection. TCRdb processed the reads anew with MiXCR; each CDR3 protein has one entry. The data contain 80,000 to 95,000 distinct CDR3 sequences, roughly 29% of them singletons. The antigens of these receptors remain unknown. The sample here was CD8+ T cells from cultured PBMCs, taken from culture after CMV antigen stimulation. Receptors originate from a human donor in good health (CMV status not recorded). Some clones in this sample may be carry-over from other donors' samples.

The rearrangement joins TRBV12-3 or TRBV12-4 to TRBJ1-5, with D tentatively TRBD1 (6 bases). V was pared by 6 bases and J by 1 base, with 10 bases between. The CDR3 runs 14 residues. CDR3 bases: TGTGCCAGCAGGCTACAGGGAAGCAATCAGCCCCAGCATTTT. Protein: CASRLQGSNQPQHF.

In this sample, this clonotype turned up a few times. The CDR3 sequence is CASSLEDDRVWEQYF. CDR3 DNA: TGTGCCAGCAGCTTAGAGGACGACAGGGTCTGGGAGCAGTACTTC. The rearrangement links TRBV7-8 to TRBJ2-7, with 7 bases identical to TRBD1. The V gene end was trimmed by 1 base and the J gene end by 7 bases; junction bases not matched to a gene: 10. Germline V gene data show CDR1 as SGHVS and CDR2 as FQNEAQ. The length of the CDR3 is 15 residues.

This clonotype was counted many times. V usage is TRBV20-1 and J usage is TRBJ1-2; 8 nucleotides line up with TRBD1. The CDR3 contains 13 residues. The germline V gene has CDR1 DFQATT and CDR2 SNEGSKA (reference sequence). V was pared by 5 bases and J by 1 base, with 3 bases of the junction left unmatched. CDR3 in amino acids: CSARGQDNYGYTF. The CDR3 nucleotides are TGCAGTGCTCGGGGACAGGATAACTATGGCTACACCTTC.

This clonotype has just a few counts. This rearrangement joins TRBV9 to TRBJ1-2; D not resolved. The germline V gene encodes CDR1 SGDLS and CDR2 YYNGEE. V lost 3 bases and J 4 bases, leaving 13 bases between the germline ends. CDR3 length: 14 residues. CDR3 in amino acids: CASSGGQAIYGYTF. CDR3 in DNA: TGTGCCAGCAGCGGCGGGCAGGCCATCTATGGCTACACCTTC.

The rearrangement links TRBV29-1 to TRBJ2-2; D gene uncertain. The length of the CDR3 is 11 residues. CDR1 and CDR2 from the germline V gene are SQVTM and ANQGSEA. V lost 4 bases, J lost 1 base, and 1 base lay in between. CDR3: CSVVNTGELFF. CDR3 nucleotide sequence: TGCAGCGTTGTGAACACCGGGGAGCTGTTTTTT.

The J gene is TRBJ1-2, the V gene TRBV27, with TRBD1 identical over 7 bases. Trimming took 4 bases from V and 2 from J; bases not matched to a gene: 1. The germline V gene has CDR1 MNHEY and CDR2 SMNVEV (reference sequence). This CDR3 region has 13 residues. The CDR3 DNA follows: TGTGCCAGCAGTTCGACAGGGAACTATGGCTACACCTTC. The encoded protein is CASSSTGNYGYTF.

This clonotype was found a few times. The rearrangement joins TRBV7-9 to TRBJ2-3, with no clear D. The CDR3 contains 13 residues. The ends were cut back, 6 bases at V and 11 bases at J, with 18 bases in the middle. Per germline, CDR1 SEHNR and CDR2 FQNEAQ (reference sequence). CDR3 DNA: TGTGCCAGCAGGACTCCCCAAGGCCAGCGGCAGTATTTT. It codes for CASRTPQGQRQYF. The full variable domain, in which reference TRBV7-9 and TRBJ2-3 provide the parts outside the CDR3, is DTGVSQNPRHKITKRGQNVTFRCDPISEHNRLYWYRQTLGQGPEFLTYFQNEAQLEKSRLLSDRFSAERPKGSFSTLEIQRTEQGDSAMYLCASRTPQGQRQYFGPGTRLTVL.

Ten or more counts support this clonotype. The gene calls are TRBV7-2 and TRBJ1-1; D unclear. CDR3 length: 11 residues. Germline V gives CDR1 SGHTA, CDR2 FQGNSA. The V end lost 3 bases, the J end lost 4 bases, and 3 bases lay between the germline ends. CDR3 sequence reads: CASSFGTEAFF. The CDR3, as DNA: TGTGCCAGCAGCTTCGGCACTGAAGCTTTCTTT.

DNA of the CDR3: TGTGCCAGCAGCTTCGGCGGGGGGCTCGGCTACGAGCAGTACTTC. Translated, it gives CASSFGGGLGYEQYF. The chain recombines TRBV7-6 with TRBJ2-7; 8 nucleotides line up with TRBD2. CDR1 is SGHVS and CDR2 is FNYEAQ in the germline V gene. V was clipped by 3 bases and J by 3 bases; unmatched bases: 7. CDR3 length equals 15 residues.

V gene TRBV27 combines with J gene TRBJ1-4, with D perhaps matching TRBD1 (6 bases). CDR1 and CDR2 (germline): MNHEY, SMNVEV (reference sequence). Trimming removed 2 bases from V and 10 bases from J, with 14 bases in between. This CDR3 has 14 residues. As DNA, the CDR3 is TGTGCCAGCAGTTTAGAGGTAGGGGGAGTAAAACTGTTTTTT. Its protein product is CASSLEVGGVKLFF.

V is TRBV6-5 and J is TRBJ1-2; TRBD1 is a possible D gene (6 bases). The CDR3 has 15 amino acids. Germline V gene data show CDR1 as MNHEY and CDR2 as SVGAGI. V was clipped by 2 bases and J by 3 bases, with 13 bases between them. The CDR3 sequence is CASSYTGALDYGYTF. The CDR3 DNA follows: TGTGCCAGCAGTTACACGGGGGCGCTTGACTATGGCTACACCTTC.

V usage is TRBV30 and J usage is TRBJ2-2; D unresolved. Germline V gene data show CDR1 as GTSNPN and CDR2 as SVGIG (reference sequence). CDR3 length: 15 amino acids. V gave up 1 base and J gave up 3 bases, with 12 bases separating them. The CDR3 protein is CAWSGVEGYTGELFF. CDR3 DNA sequence: TGTGCCTGGAGTGGGGTAGAAGGCTACACCGGGGAGCTGTTTTTT.

The chain combines TRBV28 with TRBJ1-2; a weak D match, TRBD1 (5 bases). This CDR3 has 13 amino acids. In germline, CDR1 is MDHEN, CDR2 SYDVKM. The ends were cut back, 6 bases at V and 2 bases at J, with 10 bases in the middle. CDR3 residues: CASSRTTNYGYTF. CDR3 nucleotides: TGTGCCAGCAGCCGGACAACGAACTATGGCTACACCTTC.

This clonotype has only a few counts. V gene TRBV5-6 combines with J gene TRBJ1-3; 7 nucleotides align to TRBD1. The germline CDR1 and CDR2 sequences are SGHDT and YYEEEE. The CDR3 spans 16 residues. The junction had 9 bases not matched to a gene; V was cut back by 2 bases and J by 4 bases. This CDR3 is CASSFLTGMNGNTIYF. CDR3 sequence (DNA): TGTGCCAGCAGCTTCCTGACAGGGATGAACGGAAACACCATATATTTT. The variable domain in full, with the rest retrieved from reference TRBV5-6 and TRBJ1-3, is DAGVTQSPTHLIKTRGQQVTLRCSPKSGHDTVSWYQQALGQGPQFIFQYYEEEERQRGNFPDRFSGHQFPNYSSELNVNALLLGDSALYLCASSFLTGMNGNTIYFGEGSWLTVV.

This clonotype was counted only a few times. CDR3 in amino acids: CASSYLGQNTEAFF. In DNA form, the CDR3 reads TGTGCCAGCAGTTACTTGGGACAGAACACTGAAGCTTTCTTT. The chain is built from TRBV6-6 and TRBJ1-1; D perhaps matches TRBD1 (6 bases). Trimming stripped 1 base from V and 1 base from J, with 7 bases between. Germline V CDR1 and CDR2: MNHNY, SVGAGI (reference sequence). There are 14 residues in the CDR3.

This clonotype was counted between two and nine times. The rearrangement uses TRBV12-3 or TRBV12-4 and TRBJ1-2; perhaps TRBD1 as D (5 bases). The CDR3 runs 13 residues. Trimming removed 7 bases from V and 1 base from J, with 10 bases in between. CDR3 residues: CASNPGGNYGYTF. The CDR3 DNA reads as TGTGCCAGCAACCCCGGGGGTAACTATGGCTACACCTTC.

The chain links TRBV12-3 or TRBV12-4 to TRBJ2-5; 8 bases line up with TRBD2. The length of the CDR3 is 17 residues. V lost 4 bases and J lost 2; bases outside the gene matches: 12. The CDR3 loop is CASSSTPAGERQETQYF. DNA for the CDR3: TGTGCCAGCAGTTCCACCCCAGCGGGGGAGAGACAAGAGACCCAGTACTTC.

The chain has TRBV7-6 and TRBJ1-1, with TRBD1 as a possible D gene (6 bases). The CDR3 runs to 14 residues. The V and J ends lost 5 bases and 3 bases respectively, with 13 bases between them. Germline lookup yields CDR1 SGHVS and CDR2 FNYEAQ. The CDR3 DNA is TGTGCCAGCAGCACGCCACAGGGAGACACTGAAGCTTTCTTT. It is translated as CASSTPQGDTEAFF.

This clonotype was observed a few times. The chain is built from TRBV7-6 and TRBJ2-7; 7 bases map to TRBD1. Germline V gene lookup returns CDR1 SGHVS and CDR2 FNYEAQ. The length of the CDR3 is 14 residues. J was trimmed by 4 bases and V by 5 bases; bases with no gene match: 8. The CDR3 DNA reads TGTGCCAGCAGCCCGAGGGGACAGCTATACGAGCAGTACTTC. Protein: CASSPRGQLYEQYF.

This clonotype was seen just once. This sequence joins TRBV4-1 and TRBJ1-1; D is possibly TRBD1 (5 bases). V lost 4 bases, J lost 12 bases, and 15 bases lay in between. The germline gives CDR1 MGHRA, CDR2 YSYEKL. The CDR3 length is 12 residues. In DNA form, the CDR3 reads TGCGCCAGCAGCCTCCCAGGGCCTCTGACTTTCTTT. Amino acid sequence: CASSLPGPLTFF.

J is TRBJ2-2 and V is TRBV2; D may be TRBD1 (5 bases). The CDR3 is made up of 14 amino acids. Looked up from germline, CDR1 is SNHLY and CDR2 is FYNNEI. The ends were cut back, 6 bases at V and 3 bases at J, with 11 bases in the middle. This CDR3 is CASRGLSYTGELFF. The DNA of the CDR3 is TGTGCCAGCAGGGGGCTTTCGTACACCGGGGAGCTGTTTTTT.

This clonotype was seen a handful of times. CDR3 residues: CASSEGGYNEQFF. The CDR3 nucleotides read TGTGCCAGCAGTGAGGGCGGATACAATGAGCAGTTCTTC. The chain couples TRBV12-3 or TRBV12-4 to TRBJ2-1; D may be TRBD2 (5 bases). There are 13 residues in the CDR3. V was cut by 5 bases and J by 4 bases, with 9 bases left in between.

The rearrangement joins TRBV7-9 to TRBJ1-1, with D possibly TRBD1 on 5 matching bases. The CDR3 length is 12 residues. Looked up from germline, CDR1 is SEHNR and CDR2 is FQNEAQ (reference sequence). In DNA form, the CDR3 reads TGTGTAACGACGGACATGAACACTGAAGCTTTCTTT. It is translated as CVTTDMNTEAFF.

V gene TRBV19 combines with J gene TRBJ2-2; D is ambiguous. The CDR3 spans 13 residues. Looked up from germline, CDR1 is LNHDA and CDR2 is SQIVND (reference sequence). The V gene lost 3 bases and the J gene lost 10 bases, with 12 bases spanning the gap. The CDR3 loop is CASSILTRMELFF. In DNA, the CDR3 is TGTGCCAGTAGTATCCTGACCCGCATGGAGCTGTTTTTT.

In its sample, this clonotype was seen a few times. The chain links TRBV7-6 to TRBJ2-7; no reliable D call. Germline CDR1 SGHVS, CDR2 FNYEAQ. V was cut by 1 base and J by 1 base, with 8 bases left in between. The CDR3 loop spans 14 amino acids. The CDR3: CASSLGLTSYEQYF. The CDR3 DNA is TGTGCCAGCAGCTTAGGGCTTACTTCCTACGAGCAGTACTTC.

This clonotype was observed a few times. The genes are TRBV28 and TRBJ1-2, with D perhaps matching TRBD1 (5 bases). The CDR3 runs 20 residues. CDR1 MDHEN and CDR2 SYDVKM come from the germline V gene. The ends were cut back, 1 base at V and 8 bases at J, with 32 bases in the middle. The CDR3 coding sequence is TGTGCCAGCAGTTTATTCCTAGCCGGGACTCCTAACGAGTCGACCGCGGGCTACACCTTC. Its translation: CASSLFLAGTPNESTAGYTF.

This clonotype was seen a handful of times. The chain links TRBV11-2 to TRBJ1-2; D ambiguous. V gave up 0 bases and J gave up 6 bases, with 8 bases separating them. The CDR3 has 13 residues. Germline assignment: CDR1 SGHAT and CDR2 FQNNGV. The CDR3 DNA sequence: TGTGCCAGCAGCTTAGATACCTTTAATGGCTACACCTTC. This encodes CASSLDTFNGYTF. The full variable domain, completed using reference TRBV11-2 and TRBJ1-2, is EAGVAQSPRYKIIEKRQSVAFWCNPISGHATLYWYQQILGQGPKLLIQFQNNGVVDDSQLPKDRFSAERLKGVDSTLKIQPAKLEDSAVYLCASSLDTFNGYTFGSGTRLTVV.